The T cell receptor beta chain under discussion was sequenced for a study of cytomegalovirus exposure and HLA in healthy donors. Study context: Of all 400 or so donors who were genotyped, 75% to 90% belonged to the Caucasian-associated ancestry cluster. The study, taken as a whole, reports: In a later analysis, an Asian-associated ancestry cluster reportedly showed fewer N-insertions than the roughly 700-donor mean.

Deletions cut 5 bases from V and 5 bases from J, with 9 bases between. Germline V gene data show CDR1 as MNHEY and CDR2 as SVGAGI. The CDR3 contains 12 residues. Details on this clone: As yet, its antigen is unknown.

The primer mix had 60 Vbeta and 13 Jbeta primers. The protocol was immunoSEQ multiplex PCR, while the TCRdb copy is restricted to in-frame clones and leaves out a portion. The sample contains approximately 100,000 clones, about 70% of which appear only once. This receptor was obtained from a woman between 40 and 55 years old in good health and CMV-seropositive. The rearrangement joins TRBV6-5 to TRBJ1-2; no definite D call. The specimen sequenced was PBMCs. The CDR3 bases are TGTGCCAGCAGTCTACTAGGGTATGGCTACACCTTC. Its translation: CASSLLGYGYTF.